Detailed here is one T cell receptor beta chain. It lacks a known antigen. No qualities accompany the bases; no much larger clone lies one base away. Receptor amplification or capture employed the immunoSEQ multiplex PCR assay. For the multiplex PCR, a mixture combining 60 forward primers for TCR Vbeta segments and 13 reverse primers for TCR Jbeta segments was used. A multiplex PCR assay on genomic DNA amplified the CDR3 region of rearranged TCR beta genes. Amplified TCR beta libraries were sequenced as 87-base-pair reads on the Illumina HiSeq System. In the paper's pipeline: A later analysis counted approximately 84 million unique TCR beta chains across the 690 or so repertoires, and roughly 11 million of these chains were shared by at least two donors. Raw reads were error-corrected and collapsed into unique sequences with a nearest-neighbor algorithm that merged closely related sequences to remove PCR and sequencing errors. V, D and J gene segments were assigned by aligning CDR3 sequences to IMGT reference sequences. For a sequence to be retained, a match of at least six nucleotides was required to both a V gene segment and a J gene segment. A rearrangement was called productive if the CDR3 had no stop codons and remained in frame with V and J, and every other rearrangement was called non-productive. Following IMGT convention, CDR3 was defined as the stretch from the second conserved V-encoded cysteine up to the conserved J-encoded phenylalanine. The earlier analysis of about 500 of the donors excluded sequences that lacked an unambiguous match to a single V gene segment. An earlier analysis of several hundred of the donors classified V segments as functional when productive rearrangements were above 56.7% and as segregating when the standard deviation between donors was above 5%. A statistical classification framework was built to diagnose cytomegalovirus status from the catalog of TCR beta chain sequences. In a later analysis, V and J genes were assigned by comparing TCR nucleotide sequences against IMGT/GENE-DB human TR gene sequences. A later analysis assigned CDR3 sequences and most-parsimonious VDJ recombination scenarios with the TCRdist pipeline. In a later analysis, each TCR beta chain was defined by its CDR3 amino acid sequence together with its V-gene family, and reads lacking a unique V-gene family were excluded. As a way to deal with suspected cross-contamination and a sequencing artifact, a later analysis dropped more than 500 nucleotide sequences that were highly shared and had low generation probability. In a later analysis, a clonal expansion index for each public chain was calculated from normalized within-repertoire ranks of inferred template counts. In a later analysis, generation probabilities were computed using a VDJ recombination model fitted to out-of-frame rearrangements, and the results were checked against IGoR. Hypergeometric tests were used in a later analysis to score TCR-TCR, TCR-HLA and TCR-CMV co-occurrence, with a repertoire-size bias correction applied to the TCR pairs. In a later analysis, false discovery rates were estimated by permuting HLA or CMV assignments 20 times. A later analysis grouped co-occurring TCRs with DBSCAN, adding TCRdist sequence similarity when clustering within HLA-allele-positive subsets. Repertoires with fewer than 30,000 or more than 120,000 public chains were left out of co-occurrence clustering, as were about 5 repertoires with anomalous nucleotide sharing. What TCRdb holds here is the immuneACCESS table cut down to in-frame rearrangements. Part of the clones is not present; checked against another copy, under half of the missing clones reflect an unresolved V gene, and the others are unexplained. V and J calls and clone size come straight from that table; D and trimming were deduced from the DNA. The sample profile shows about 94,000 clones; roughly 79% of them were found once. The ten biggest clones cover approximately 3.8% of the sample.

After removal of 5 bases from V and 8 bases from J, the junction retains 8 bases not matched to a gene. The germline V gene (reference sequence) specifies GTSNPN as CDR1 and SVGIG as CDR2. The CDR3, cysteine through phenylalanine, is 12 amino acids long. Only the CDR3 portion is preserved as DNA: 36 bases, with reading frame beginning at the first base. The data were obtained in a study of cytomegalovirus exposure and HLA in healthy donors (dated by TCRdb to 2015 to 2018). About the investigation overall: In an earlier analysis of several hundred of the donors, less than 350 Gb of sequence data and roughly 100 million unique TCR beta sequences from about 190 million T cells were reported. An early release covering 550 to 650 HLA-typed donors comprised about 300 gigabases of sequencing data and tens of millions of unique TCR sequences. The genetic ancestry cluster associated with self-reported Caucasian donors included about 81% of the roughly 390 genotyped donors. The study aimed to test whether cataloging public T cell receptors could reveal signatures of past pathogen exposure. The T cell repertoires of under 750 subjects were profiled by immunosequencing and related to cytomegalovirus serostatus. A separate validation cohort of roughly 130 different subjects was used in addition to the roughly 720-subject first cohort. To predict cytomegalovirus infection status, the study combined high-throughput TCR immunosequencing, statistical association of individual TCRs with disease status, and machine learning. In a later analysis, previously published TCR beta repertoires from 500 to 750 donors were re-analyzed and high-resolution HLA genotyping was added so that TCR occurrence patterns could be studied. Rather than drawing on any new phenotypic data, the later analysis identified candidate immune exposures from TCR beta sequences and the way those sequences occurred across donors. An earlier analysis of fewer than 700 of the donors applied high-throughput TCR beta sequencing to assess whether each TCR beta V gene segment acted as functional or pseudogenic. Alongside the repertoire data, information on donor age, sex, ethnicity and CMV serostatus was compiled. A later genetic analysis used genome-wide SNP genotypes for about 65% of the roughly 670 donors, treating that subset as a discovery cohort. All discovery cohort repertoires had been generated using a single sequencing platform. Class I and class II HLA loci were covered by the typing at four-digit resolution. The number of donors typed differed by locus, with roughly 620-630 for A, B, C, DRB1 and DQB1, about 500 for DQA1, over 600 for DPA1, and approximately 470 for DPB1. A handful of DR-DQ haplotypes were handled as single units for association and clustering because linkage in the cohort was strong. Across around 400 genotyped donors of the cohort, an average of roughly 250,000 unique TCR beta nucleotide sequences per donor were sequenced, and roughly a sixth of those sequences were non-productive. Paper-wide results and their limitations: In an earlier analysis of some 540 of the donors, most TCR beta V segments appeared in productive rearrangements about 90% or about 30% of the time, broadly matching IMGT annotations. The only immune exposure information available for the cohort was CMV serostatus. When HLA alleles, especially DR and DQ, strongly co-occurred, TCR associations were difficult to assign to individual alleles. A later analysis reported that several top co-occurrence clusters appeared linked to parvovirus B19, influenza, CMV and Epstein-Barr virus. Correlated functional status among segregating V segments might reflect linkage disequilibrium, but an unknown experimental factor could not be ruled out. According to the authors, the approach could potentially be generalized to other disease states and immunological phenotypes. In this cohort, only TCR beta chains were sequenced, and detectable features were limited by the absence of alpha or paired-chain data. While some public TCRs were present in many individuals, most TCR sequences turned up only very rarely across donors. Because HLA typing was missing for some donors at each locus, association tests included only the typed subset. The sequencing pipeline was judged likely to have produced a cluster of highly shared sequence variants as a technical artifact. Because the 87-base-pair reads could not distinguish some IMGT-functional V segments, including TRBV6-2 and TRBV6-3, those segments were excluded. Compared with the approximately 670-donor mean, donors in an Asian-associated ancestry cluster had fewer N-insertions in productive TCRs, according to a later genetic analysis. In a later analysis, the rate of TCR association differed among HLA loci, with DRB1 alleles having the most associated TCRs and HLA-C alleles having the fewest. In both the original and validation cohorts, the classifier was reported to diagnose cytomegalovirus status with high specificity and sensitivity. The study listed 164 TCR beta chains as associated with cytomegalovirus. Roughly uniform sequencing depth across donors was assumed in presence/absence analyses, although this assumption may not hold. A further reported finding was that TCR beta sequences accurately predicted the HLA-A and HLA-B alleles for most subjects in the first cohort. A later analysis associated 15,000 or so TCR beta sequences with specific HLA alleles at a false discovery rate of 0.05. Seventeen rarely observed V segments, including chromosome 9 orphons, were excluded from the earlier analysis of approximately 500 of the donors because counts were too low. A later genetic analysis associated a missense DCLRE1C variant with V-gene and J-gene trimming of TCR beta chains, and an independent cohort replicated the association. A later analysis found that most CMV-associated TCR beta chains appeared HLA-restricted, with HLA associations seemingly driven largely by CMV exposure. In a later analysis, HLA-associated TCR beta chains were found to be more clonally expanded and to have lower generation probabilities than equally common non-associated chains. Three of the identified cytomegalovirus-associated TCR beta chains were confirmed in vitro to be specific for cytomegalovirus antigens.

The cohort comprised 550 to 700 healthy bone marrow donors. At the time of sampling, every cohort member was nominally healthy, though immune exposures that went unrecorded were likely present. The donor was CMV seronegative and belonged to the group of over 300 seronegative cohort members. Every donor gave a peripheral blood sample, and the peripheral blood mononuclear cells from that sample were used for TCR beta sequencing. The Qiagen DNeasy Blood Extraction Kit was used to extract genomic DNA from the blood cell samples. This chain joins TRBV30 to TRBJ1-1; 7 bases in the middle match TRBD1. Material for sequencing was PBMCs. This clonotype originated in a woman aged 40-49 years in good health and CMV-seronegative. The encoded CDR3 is CAWGQAEFEAFF. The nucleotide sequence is TGTGCCTGGGGACAGGCGGAATTCGAAGCTTTCTTT.